The 28 T cell receptor beta chains below come from one sample, sequenced in a study of shared clonotypes between healthy human individuals. Using immunoSEQ multiplex PCR, the repertoire was profiled, and TCRdb retains in-frame clones only, with some absent. The repertoire has some 2,000,000 clones, approximately 94% of them found once; the top ten carry 0.1% to 0.15%. The material sequenced was naive CD4+ T cells sorted from blood. Subset given: CD45RA+ positively selected. The receptors derive from a young man in good health.

The V gene is TRBV6-5, the J gene TRBJ2-3; 10 nucleotides line up with TRBD2. The CDR3 is 14 residues long. The V segment lost 6 bases and the J segment 5 bases; nucleotides outside the gene matches: 5. CDR1 MNHEY and CDR2 SVGAGI come from the germline V gene. The CDR3 bases are TGTGCCAGCAGATCTAGCGGGAGAGGAGATACGCAGTATTTT. Translated, it gives CASRSSGRGDTQYF.

In the case of this clone: Other DNA sequences in this sample translate to the same CDR3. V usage is TRBV5-1 and J usage is TRBJ1-3, with 8 bases identical to TRBD1. The germline CDR1 and CDR2 sequences are SGHRS and YFSETQ. The trim removed 4 bases at V and 2 bases at J, leaving 5 bases unmatched. The CDR3 extends over 15 amino acids. The CDR3 is CASSPGTGPGNTIYF. Written as DNA, the CDR3 is TGCGCCAGCAGCCCCGGGACAGGTCCTGGAAACACCATATATTTT.

Note on this clone: The same CDR3 can be traced to other DNA sequences in this sample. The gene calls are TRBV9 and TRBJ2-3; D not certain. Trimming stripped 1 base from V and 0 bases from J, with 9 bases between. Germline V gives CDR1 SGDLS, CDR2 YYNGEE. This CDR3 has 15 amino acids. In DNA, the CDR3 is TGTGCCAGCAGCGTATTGGCCGCTAGCACAGATACGCAGTATTTT. This gives the protein CASSVLAASTDTQYF. The full variable domain, rest sourced from reference TRBV9 and TRBJ2-3, is DSGVTQTPKHLITATGQRVTLRCSPRSGDLSVYWYQQSLDQGLQFLIQYYNGEERAKGNILERFSAQQFPDLHSELNLSSLELGDSALYFCASSVLAASTDTQYFGPGTRLTVL.

The rearrangement links TRBV6-6 to TRBJ1-6; 12 nucleotides match TRBD1. The germline gives CDR1 MNHNY, CDR2 SVGAGI (reference sequence). The CDR3 runs 16 residues. V was pared by 5 bases and J by 7 bases, with 6 bases of the junction left unmatched. DNA for the CDR3: TGTGCCAGCAGTCCGGGACAGGGGGCCGGGAATTCACCCCTCCACTTT. It specifies CASSPGQGAGNSPLHF.

CDR3 loop: CASSSSGGGSSYEQYF. CDR3 bases: TGTGCCAGCAGCTCATCCGGGGGCGGGAGCTCCTACGAGCAGTACTTC. The chain combines TRBV7-2 with TRBJ2-7; D is perhaps TRBD2 (7 bases). V lost 4 bases to trimming and J lost 0 bases, with 16 bases between them. Germline lookup yields CDR1 SGHTA and CDR2 FQGNSA. CDR3 length equals 16 residues.

This chain uses TRBV11-2 with TRBJ1-1, with D perhaps matching TRBD1 (5 bases). Between the trimmed V and J ends, which lost 5 bases and 4 bases, there was a span of 17 bases. CDR3 length: 15 residues. Germline CDR1 reads SGHAT; CDR2 reads FQNNGV. This CDR3 is CASSGPGRSSTEAFF. The CDR3 bases are TGTGCCAGCAGCGGGCCGGGACGGTCGAGCACTGAAGCTTTCTTT. Filled out from reference TRBV11-2 and TRBJ1-1, the complete variable domain reads EAGVAQSPRYKIIEKRQSVAFWCNPISGHATLYWYQQILGQGPKLLIQFQNNGVVDDSQLPKDRFSAERLKGVDSTLKIQPAKLEDSAVYLCASSGPGRSSTEAFFGQGTRLTVV.

This chain joins TRBV5-4 and TRBJ2-2; D not resolved. V lost 2 bases and J 2 bases, leaving 13 bases between the germline ends. The length of the CDR3 is 16 residues. From germline, CDR1 is SGHNT and CDR2 YYREEE (reference sequence). The CDR3 bases are TGTGCCAGCAGCTTCGACGGAGTCCCTAACACCGGGGAGCTGTTTTTT. Translated, it gives CASSFDGVPNTGELFF.

V and J are TRBV28 and TRBJ1-2; the D gene is possibly TRBD1 (6 bases). Between the trimmed V and J ends, which lost 5 bases and 4 bases, there was a span of 11 bases. CDR3 size: 13 residues. CDR1 and CDR2 (germline): MDHEN, SYDVKM. This CDR3 reads CASSPGVGYGYTF. The DNA for the CDR3 is TGTGCCAGCAGTCCAGGGGTCGGCTATGGCTACACCTTC.

About this clone: This sample also contains other DNA sequences that code for the same CDR3. The DNA for the CDR3 is TGTGCCAGCAGTCTCGGACTAGCGGGAGTTGAGACCCAGTACTTC. This codes for CASSLGLAGVETQYF. The chain carries TRBV6-5 and TRBJ2-5; 13 nucleotides line up with TRBD2. With V trimmed by 5 bases and J by 5 bases, 5 bases remained unmatched. Per germline, CDR1 MNHEY and CDR2 SVGAGI. This CDR3 has 15 amino acids.

The J gene is TRBJ2-5, the V gene TRBV9; no firm D call. Deletions cut 0 bases from V and 1 base from J, with 7 bases between. Germline values: CDR1 SGDLS, CDR2 YYNGEE. This CDR3 comprises 14 residues. CDR3 nucleotides: TGTGCCAGCAGCGTAGAGCCCGTCCAAGAGACCCAGTACTTC. Its protein is CASSVEPVQETQYF. Full variable domain (remainder filled in from reference TRBV9 and TRBJ2-5): DSGVTQTPKHLITATGQRVTLRCSPRSGDLSVYWYQQSLDQGLQFLIQYYNGEERAKGNILERFSAQQFPDLHSELNLSSLELGDSALYFCASSVEPVQETQYFGPGTRLLVL.

This clone was seen more than once but under ten times. The sample holds other DNA sequences that translate to the same CDR3. The genes are TRBV6-5 and TRBJ2-7; no reliable D call. The CDR3 has 11 amino acids. Germline V gene sequence: CDR1 MNHEY, CDR2 SVGAGI. Trimming shortened V by 5 bases and J by 1 base, and 3 bases separated the two germline ends. In nucleotides, the CDR3 is TGTGCCAGCAGTAATTCCTACGAGCAGTACTTC. It translates to CASSNSYEQYF.

The chain combines TRBV6-1 with TRBJ1-1; 7 bases map to TRBD1. The CDR3 has 15 amino acids. Trimming took 4 bases from V and 4 from J; bases not matched to a gene: 9. Germline CDR1 is MNHNS and CDR2 is SASEGT. CDR3 residues: CASSGTTGRPTEAFF. The CDR3 DNA reads TGTGCCAGCAGTGGTACGACAGGGCGGCCCACTGAAGCTTTCTTT.

The chain has TRBV27 and TRBJ2-2, with 8 bases aligning to TRBD1. Germline V CDR1 and CDR2: MNHEY, SMNVEV (reference sequence). CDR3 length: 17 residues. V was pared by 0 bases and J by 3 bases, with 6 bases of the junction left unmatched. CDR3: CASSLSRAGGDTGELFF. The DNA of the CDR3 is TGTGCCAGCAGTTTATCGAGGGCAGGGGGCGACACCGGGGAGCTGTTTTTT.

The rearrangement joins TRBV5-4 to TRBJ1-4, with D possibly TRBD1 on 6 matching bases. The germline gives CDR1 SGHNT, CDR2 YYREEE (reference sequence). Deletions cut 5 bases from V and 7 bases from J, with 15 bases between. There are 14 residues in the CDR3. CDR3 bases: TGTGCCAGCAGTGGGGAGGGGGTTGGTGAAAAACTGTTTTTT. This encodes CASSGEGVGEKLFF.

This chain links TRBV11-3 with TRBJ2-1; no firm D call. The CDR3 runs to 13 residues. Germline V CDR1 and CDR2: SGHNT, YENEEA. V dropped 5 bases and J dropped 5 bases, with 10 bases sitting between them. In DNA form, the CDR3 reads TGTGCCAGCAGCCTAACTGGCAACAATGAGCAGTTCTTC. Translation: CASSLTGNNEQFF. The whole variable domain, filled in from reference TRBV11-3 and TRBJ2-1, reads EAGVVQSPRYKIIEKKQPVAFWCNPISGHNTLYWYLQNLGQGPELLIRYENEEAVDDSQLPKDRFSAERLKGVDSTLKIQPAELGDSAVYLCASSLTGNNEQFFGPGTRLTVL.

The chain is built from TRBV5-1 and TRBJ2-7, with TRBD1 matching 7 bases. Germline V gives CDR1 SGHRS, CDR2 YFSETQ. V shed 0 bases, J shed 1 base, and the junction held 4 bases outside the gene matches. The CDR3 contains 15 residues. CDR3 sequence reads: CASSLVPTGSYEQYF. The CDR3 nucleotides read TGCGCCAGCAGCTTGGTACCGACAGGGTCCTACGAGCAGTACTTC.

This sequence joins TRBV9 and TRBJ1-1; D call uncertain. V was clipped by 2 bases and J by 0 bases, with 8 bases between them. In germline, CDR1 is SGDLS, CDR2 YYNGEE. The CDR3 runs to 14 residues. In DNA, the CDR3 is TGTGCCAGCAGCGTTCTAGACTTGAACACTGAAGCTTTCTTT. Translating it yields CASSVLDLNTEAFF.

The gene calls are TRBV28 and TRBJ1-1; 7 positions match TRBD1. CDR1 and CDR2 from the germline V gene are MDHEN and SYDVKM. CDR3 length: 12 residues. V was clipped by 4 bases and J by 11 bases; unmatched bases: 7. Here the CDR3 DNA reads TGTGCCAGCAGTTCTCGGGACAGCCGGGCTTTCTTT. Amino acid sequence: CASSSRDSRAFF.

The genes are TRBV4-1 and TRBJ2-7, with D possibly called TRBD1 or TRBD2 (7 bases each). Germline lookup yields CDR1 MGHRA and CDR2 YSYEKL. The V end was cut by 1 base, the J end by 5 bases, with 12 bases between. The CDR3 loop spans 14 amino acids. In DNA, the CDR3 is TGCGCCAGCAGCCAAGTCCAGGGGGGGGACGAGCAGTACTTC. Its translation is CASSQVQGGDEQYF.

This clone was seen only a few times. The gene calls are TRBV18 and TRBJ1-1; TRBD1 might be the D (5 bases). Looked up from germline, CDR1 is KGHSH and CDR2 is LQKENI. CDR3 size: 13 residues. The ends were cut back, 5 bases at V and 0 bases at J, with 7 bases in the middle. The CDR3 loop is CASSGTVNTEAFF. For the CDR3, the DNA is TGTGCCAGCTCAGGGACGGTGAACACTGAAGCTTTCTTT.

The chain has TRBV2 and TRBJ2-3; D gene ambiguous. The V end was cut by 5 bases, the J end by 0 bases, with 12 bases between. Germline assignment: CDR1 SNHLY and CDR2 FYNNEI. The CDR3 sequence is 15 residues long. The CDR3 sequence: CASSPEVVSTDTQYF. DNA of the CDR3: TGTGCCAGCAGTCCCGAGGTTGTTAGCACAGATACGCAGTATTTT. Full variable domain (remainder filled in from reference TRBV2 and TRBJ2-3): EPEVTQTPSHQVTQMGQEVILRCVPISNHLYFYWYRQILGQKVEFLVSFYNNEISEKSEIFDDQFSVERPDGSNFTLKIRSTKLEDSAMYFCASSPEVVSTDTQYFGPGTRLTVL.

The rearrangement links TRBV23-1 to TRBJ1-2; the D gene is possibly TRBD1 (5 bases). TRBV23-1 is an ORF, and what it does is uncertain. V lost 0 bases, J lost 2 bases, and 7 bases lay in between. The CDR3 has 14 residues. CDR3 protein: CASSQSTENYGYTF. As DNA, the CDR3 is TGCGCCAGCAGTCAATCGACAGAGAACTATGGCTACACCTTC.

The chain combines TRBV10-3 with TRBJ2-2; D possibly corresponds to TRBD2 (5 bases). This CDR3 spans 15 amino acids. V was trimmed by 0 bases and J by 5 bases, leaving 10 bases between them. The germline V gene encodes CDR1 ENHRY and CDR2 SYGVKD. The DNA for the CDR3 is TGTGCCATCAGTGAGTCTCCTAGCCAGACCGGGGAGCTGTTTTTT. It is translated as CAISESPSQTGELFF.

This clone showed up just once. This sequence joins TRBV10-2 and TRBJ1-5; tentative D call: TRBD1 (6 bases). The CDR3 has 16 residues. Germline V gives CDR1 WSHSY, CDR2 SAAADI. V gave up 0 bases and J gave up 2 bases, with 11 bases separating them. The CDR3 DNA follows: TGCGCCAGCAGTGAGTCAGCGGGGGCGGGCAATCAGCCCCAGCATTTT. This translates into CASSESAGAGNQPQHF.

Worth noting for this clone: Distinct nucleotide sequences in the sample also encode this CDR3. The chain uses TRBV7-2 and TRBJ2-7; TRBD2 matches 10 bases. This CDR3 region has 15 residues. CDR1 SGHTA and CDR2 FQGNSA come from the germline V gene. Trimming took 1 base from V and 2 from J; bases not matched to a gene: 2. The CDR3 nucleotides are TGTGCCAGCAGCTTAGGCCTAGCGGGAGCCTACGAGCAGTACTTC. Its translation is CASSLGLAGAYEQYF.

The chain combines TRBV11-3 with TRBJ2-1; D is possibly TRBD2 (5 bases). Germline assignment: CDR1 SGHNT and CDR2 YENEEA. V gave up 5 bases and J gave up 5 bases, with 16 bases separating them. The CDR3 contains 15 residues. The CDR3 here is CASSPHGEIHNEQFF. The CDR3 coding sequence is TGTGCCAGCAGCCCTCACGGGGAGATCCACAATGAGCAGTTCTTC.

V is TRBV6-4 and J is TRBJ1-1, with 8 bases matching TRBD1. The CDR3 totals 13 residues. Germline V lookup: CDR1 MRHNA, CDR2 SNTAGT. Germline trimming cut 6 bases from V and 4 bases from J; bases unmatched to any gene: 4. CDR3 protein: CASREQGGTEAFF. For the CDR3, the DNA is TGTGCCAGCAGGGAACAGGGGGGCACTGAAGCTTTCTTT.

The chain is built from TRBV5-1 and TRBJ2-5, with D perhaps TRBD2 (7 bases). Germline V CDR1 and CDR2: SGHRS, YFSETQ. Trimming took 0 bases from V and 4 from J, leaving 16 bases between them. The CDR3 runs 16 residues. As DNA, the CDR3 is TGCGCCAGCAGCTTGGCCGAGGGGGGGCTGCGAGAGACCCAGTACTTC. Translated: CASSLAEGGLRETQYF.